These T cell receptor beta chains were read from a single sample in a study of cytomegalovirus exposure and HLA in healthy donors. Clones were read by immunoSEQ multiplex PCR, and TCRdb kept only the in-frame ones, dropping some. Here the sample spans roughly 81,000 clones, around 80% being singletons. The sample comprised PBMCs. The receptor source for this set is a man in his thirties or forties in good health and CMV-seronegative. Each CDR3 is given with its conserved first and last residue. Clone size, where shown, is once, few, many, or a class for clones that have expanded.

V gene,CDR3 length,J gene,clone size,CDR3 protein
TRBV6-1,14,TRBJ2-1,NA,CASRTSGGAREQFF
TRBV6-5,13,TRBJ1-6,few,CASSFREDSPLHF
TRBV30,13,TRBJ1-2,NA,CALSASLQGGYPF
TRBV27,12,TRBJ2-1,NA,CASSRRPGEQFF
TRBV7-6,15,TRBJ1-1,NA,CASSRRWGEYTEAFF
TRBV19,15,TRBJ1-4,NA,CASSWREGSNEKLFF
TRBV4-3,12,TRBJ2-1,NA,CASSQQQGGQFF
TRBV5-1,14,TRBJ2-7,NA,CASSAGGGGTDRYF
TRBV7-2,18,TRBJ1-1,NA,CASSLGGAGGRGQTEAFF
TRBV9,15,TRBJ2-1,NA,CASSPSGGGYNEQFF
TRBV5-1,14,TRBJ1-4,NA,CASSRDSRGEKLFF
TRBV13,15,TRBJ2-7,few,CASSQAGGTSYEQYF
TRBV19,14,TRBJ1-1,NA,CASRRDRGNTEAFF
TRBV5-1,18,TRBJ2-6,few,CASSLIGQGVGGANVLTF
TRBV28,15,TRBJ2-7,NA,CASSLSGISSYEQYF
TRBV19,15,TRBJ2-1,NA,CASSRAYRGYNEQFF
TRBV2,12,TRBJ2-3,NA,CASRGEGDTQYF
TRBV5-5,15,TRBJ2-7,few,CASSAAGESSYEQYF
TRBV4-2,17,TRBJ2-3,NA,CASSQGIGERVTDTQYF
TRBV30,15,TRBJ1-5,once,CAWSAPGDSNQPQHF
TRBV27,15,TRBJ2-7,NA,CASSPLAGGRNEQYF
TRBV2,16,TRBJ2-7,NA,CASSSTPLAGRREQYF
TRBV12-5,14,TRBJ1-4,NA,CASGPGQGREKLFF
TRBV6-5,14,TRBJ2-2,NA,CASSLGLYTGELFF
TRBV25-1,15,TRBJ2-1,NA,CASSASSGRYNEQFF
TRBV19,15,TRBJ1-1,NA,CASSIGELIGTEAFF
TRBV6-6,11,TRBJ1-1,NA,CASGRNTEAFF
TRBV27,13,TRBJ2-3,NA,CASSTTRTDTQYF
TRBV29-1,13,TRBJ1-5,NA,CSARQGLNQPQHF
TRBV7-2,15,TRBJ2-7,NA,CASSLTQGWNYEQYF
TRBV19,12,TRBJ2-3,NA,CASGTSTDTQYF
TRBV10-3,12,TRBJ2-7,once,CAIQTGSREQYF
TRBV4-1,16,TRBJ2-1,once,CASSQEGLAGGNEQFF
TRBV5-6,14,TRBJ1-1,NA,CASSWGTGHTEAFF
TRBV6-7,16,TRBJ1-4,NA,CARMTERQGWNEKLFF
TRBV6-4,16,TRBJ2-3,NA,CASSDSAGLSPDTQYF
TRBV5-4,14,TRBJ1-6,NA,CASSWDRVYSPLHF
TRBV27,14,TRBJ2-3,NA,CASSSGPITDTQYF
TRBV5-1,14,TRBJ2-1,NA,CASSLDFGGNEQFF
TRBV27,15,TRBJ1-4,once,CASSFQGGRYEKLFF
TRBV19,17,TRBJ1-2,NA,CASSNKEAGTRNYGYTF
TRBV7-6,13,TRBJ1-4,few,CASSLHQNEKLFF
TRBV20-1,11,TRBJ2-5,NA,CSARNAETQYF
TRBV7-9,12,TRBJ2-3,NA,CASRGLTDTQYF
TRBV19,15,TRBJ2-1,NA,CASSIAGTGFDEQFF
TRBV29-1,18,TRBJ2-1,NA,CSVVPSSARGLSLNEQFF
TRBV2,13,TRBJ2-3,few,CASSITSGDTQYF
TRBV5-4,16,TRBJ2-3,NA,CASSLKVGQSTDTQYF
TRBV6-6,14,TRBJ2-3,NA,CASGGTSGVDTQYF
TRBV5-5,15,TRBJ2-5,NA,CASSQPTGRTETQYF
TRBV28,16,TRBJ2-4,NA,CASSFAGHAAKNIQYF
TRBV9,13,TRBJ2-3,NA,CASSALGTDTQYF
TRBV4-3,15,TRBJ2-2,NA,CASSQDRGYSGELFF
TRBV11-2,14,TRBJ2-1,NA,CASNLSGRANEQFF